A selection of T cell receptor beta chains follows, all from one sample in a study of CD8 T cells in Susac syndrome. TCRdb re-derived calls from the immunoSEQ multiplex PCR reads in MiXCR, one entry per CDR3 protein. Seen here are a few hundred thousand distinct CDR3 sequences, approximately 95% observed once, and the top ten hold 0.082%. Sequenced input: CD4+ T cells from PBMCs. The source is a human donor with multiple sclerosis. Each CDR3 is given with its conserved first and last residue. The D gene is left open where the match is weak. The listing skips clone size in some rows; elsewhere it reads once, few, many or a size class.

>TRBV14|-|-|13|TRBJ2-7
TGTGCCAGCAGCCGGCAATTGGGGAGCGAGCAGTACTTC
CASSRQLGSEQYF
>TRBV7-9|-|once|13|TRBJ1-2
TGTGCCAGCGGCCAAGACAGACACTATGGCTACACCTTC
CASGQDRHYGYTF
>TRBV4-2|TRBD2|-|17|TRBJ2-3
TGTGCCAGCAGCCAAGCAGTTAGCGGGGGGGTACCAGATACGCAGTATTTT
CASSQAVSGGVPDTQYF
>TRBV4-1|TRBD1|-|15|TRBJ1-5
TGCGCCAGCAGCCAAGCGGGACAGGGCAATCAGCCCCAGCATTTT
CASSQAGQGNQPQHF
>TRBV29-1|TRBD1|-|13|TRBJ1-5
TGCAGCGCTGGACAGGGTAGCAATCAGCCCCAGCATTTT
CSAGQGSNQPQHF
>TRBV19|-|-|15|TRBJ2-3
TGTGCCAGTAGTATACCTCGGGCAGAGTCGGATACGCAGTATTTT
CASSIPRAESDTQYF
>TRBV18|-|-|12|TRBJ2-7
TGTGCCAGCTCACCACCGAGGGGGGAGCAGTACTTC
CASSPPRGEQYF
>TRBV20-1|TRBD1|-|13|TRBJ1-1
TGCAGTGTTCCGGACAGGATGAACACTGAAGCTTTCTTT
CSVPDRMNTEAFF
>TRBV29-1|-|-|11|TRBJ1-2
TGCAGCGTCAAAGGGGATGGTGGCTACACCTTC
CSVKGDGGYTF
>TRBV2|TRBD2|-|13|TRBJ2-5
TGTGCCAGCAAGGCTAGCGGTCAAGAGACCCAGTACTTC
CASKASGQETQYF
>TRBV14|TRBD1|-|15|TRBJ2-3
TGTGCCAGCAGGCGAACGGGACAGCCTACAGATACGCAGTATTTT
CASRRTGQPTDTQYF
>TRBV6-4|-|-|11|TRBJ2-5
TGTGCCAGCAAGTGTCAAGAGACCCAGTACTTC
CASKCQETQYF
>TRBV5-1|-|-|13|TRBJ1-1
TGCGCCAGCAGCCCGACGACAGGCACTGAAGCTTTCTTT
CASSPTTGTEAFF
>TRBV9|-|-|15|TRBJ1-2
TGTGCCAGCAGCGTAGATTGGACAGCTAACTATGGCTACACCTTC
CASSVDWTANYGYTF
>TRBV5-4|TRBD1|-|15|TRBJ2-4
TGTGCCAGCAGCTTAGATCAGGGGGTCCAAAACATTCAGTACTTC
CASSLDQGVQNIQYF
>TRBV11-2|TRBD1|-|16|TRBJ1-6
TGTGCCAGCACCTCCCTAAGACAGGGGCACAATTCACCCCTCCACTTT
CASTSLRQGHNSPLHF
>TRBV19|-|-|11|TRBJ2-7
TGTGCCAGTAGGTCGGGGCGAGAGCAGTACTTC
CASRSGREQYF
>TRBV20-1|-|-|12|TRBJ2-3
TGCAGTGCTCCGATTGTCACAGATACGCAGTATTTT
CSAPIVTDTQYF
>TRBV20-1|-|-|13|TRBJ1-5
TGCAGTGTGGACAGAGCTAGCAATCAGCCCCAGCATTTT
CSVDRASNQPQHF
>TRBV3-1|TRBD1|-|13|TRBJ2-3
TGTGCCAGCGGGACAGGGAGCACAGATACGCAGTATTTT
CASGTGSTDTQYF
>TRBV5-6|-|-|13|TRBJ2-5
TGTGCCAGCAGCGTAGTAGATAGGGAGACCCAGTACTTC
CASSVVDRETQYF
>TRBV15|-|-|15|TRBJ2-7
TGTGCCACCAGCATACCAGGGAAGAGCTCCTACGAGCAGTACTTC
CATSIPGKSSYEQYF
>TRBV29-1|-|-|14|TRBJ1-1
TGCAGCGTTGTACAAGGTTCCGGGAACACTGAAGCTTTCTTT
CSVVQGSGNTEAFF
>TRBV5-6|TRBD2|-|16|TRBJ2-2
TGTGCCAGCAGACTTGCGGGGGGTTCGAACACCGGGGAGCTGTTTTTT
CASRLAGGSNTGELFF
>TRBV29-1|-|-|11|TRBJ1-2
TGCAGCGCCGACCTTCAGAGTGGCTACACCTTC
CSADLQSGYTF
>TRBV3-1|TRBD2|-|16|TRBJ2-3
TGTGCCAGCAGCCAAGAAGGGCGGGGGGGCCTAGATACGCAGTATTTT
CASSQEGRGGLDTQYF
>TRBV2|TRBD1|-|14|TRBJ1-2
TGTGCCAGCAGTGTTCAGGGGGCGGCCTATGGCTACACCTTC
CASSVQGAAYGYTF
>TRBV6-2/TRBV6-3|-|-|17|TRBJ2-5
TGTGCCAGCAGTCTCCGGAGGGCGAGTTTTGGAGCAGAGACCCAGTACTTC
CASSLRRASFGAETQYF
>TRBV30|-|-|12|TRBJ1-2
TGTGCCTGGACAGGGGCGTTCTATGGCTACACCTTC
CAWTGAFYGYTF
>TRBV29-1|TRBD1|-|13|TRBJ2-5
TGCAGCGTAGTCCGTACAGGGGCAGAGACCCAGTACTTC
CSVVRTGAETQYF
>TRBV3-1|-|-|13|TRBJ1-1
TGTGCCAGCAGCCCTCGAGGGCAGGAGTCTTTCTTCTTT
CASSPRGQESFFF
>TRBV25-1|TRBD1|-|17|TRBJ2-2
TGTGCCAGCAGGGAAACCGGGACAGGAGTGAACACCGGGGAGCTGTTTTTT
CASRETGTGVNTGELFF
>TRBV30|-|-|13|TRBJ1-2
TGTGCCTGGAGTGTACAGGGATCGAGTGGCTACACCTTC
CAWSVQGSSGYTF
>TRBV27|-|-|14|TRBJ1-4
TGTGCCAGCGTGCCCGGGACAACTAATGAAAAACTGTTTTTT
CASVPGTTNEKLFF
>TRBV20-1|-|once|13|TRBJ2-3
TGCAGGGGTGGGGCTAGCGAGGCAGATACGCAGTATTTT
CRGGASEADTQYF
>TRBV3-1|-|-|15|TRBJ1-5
TGTGCCAGCAGCCAAGATACGAGGAGCAATCAGCCCCAGCATTTT
CASSQDTRSNQPQHF
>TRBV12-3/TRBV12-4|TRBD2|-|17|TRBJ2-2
TGTGCCAGCAGTTTAGCGGCCCTAGCGGGGAACACCGGGGAGCTGTTTTTT
CASSLAALAGNTGELFF
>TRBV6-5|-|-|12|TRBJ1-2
TGTGCCAGCAGCCAGGGGATGGGAGGCTACACCTTC
CASSQGMGGYTF
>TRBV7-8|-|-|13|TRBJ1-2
TGTGCCAGCAGCTGGAAAGGGGCGTTGGGCTACACCTTC
CASSWKGALGYTF
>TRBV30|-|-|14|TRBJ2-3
TGTGCCTGGAGTAGGGGACCTAGCACAGATACGCAGTATTTT
CAWSRGPSTDTQYF
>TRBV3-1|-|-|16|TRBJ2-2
TGTGCCAGCAGCCAAGATAGGGCGGTGGACACCGGGGAGCTGTTTTTT
CASSQDRAVDTGELFF
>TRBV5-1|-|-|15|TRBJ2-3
TGCGCCAGCAGCTTGGACAGGGTGGGCACAGATACGCAGTATTTT
CASSLDRVGTDTQYF
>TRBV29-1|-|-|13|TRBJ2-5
TGCAGCGTTGAGAGGCAGGGAACGGAGACCCAGTACTTC
CSVERQGTETQYF
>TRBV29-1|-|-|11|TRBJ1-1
TGCAGCGTGGGACCATACCCTGAAGCTTTCTTT
CSVGPYPEAFF
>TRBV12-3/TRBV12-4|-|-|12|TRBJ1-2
TGTGCCAGCAGCCAGACAGTACGTGGCTACACCTTC
CASSQTVRGYTF